Below are 12 T cell receptor beta chains sequenced from a single sample in a study of T cell responses to AZD1222 COVID-19 vaccine. TCRdb keeps only in-frame clones here, not all; method: immunoSEQ multiplex PCR. The sample consists of over 130,000 clones, 90% to 95% of them appearing once. The sequencing here drew on peripheral blood, taken 28 days after the second AZD1222 dose. These receptors were taken from an adult who received the AZD1222 COVID-19 vaccine.

The chain combines TRBV6-2 or TRBV6-3 with TRBJ1-5, with D unresolved. Germline CDR1 MNHEY, CDR2 SVGEGT. V was cut by 4 bases and J by 0 bases, with 16 bases left in between. The CDR3 has 17 residues. CDR3 nucleotide sequence: TGTGCCAGCAGTTGGTACACCCTGAGAGATAGCAATCAGCCCCAGCATTTT. Translating gives CASSWYTLRDSNQPQHF.

V and J are TRBV20-1 and TRBJ2-6; the match to TRBD2 covers 12 bases. Germline V gene data show CDR1 as DFQATT and CDR2 as SNEGSKA (reference sequence). This CDR3 region has 20 residues. Trimming cost V 3 bases and J 4 bases; bases outside gene matches: 16. The CDR3 is CSASSPLAGGPLGGANVLTF. In DNA, the CDR3 is TGCAGTGCTAGTTCCCCCCTAGCGGGAGGGCCTCTGGGGGGGGCCAACGTCCTGACTTTC.

The chain combines TRBV1 with TRBJ1-4. TRBV1 is deemed a pseudogene. This CDR3 region has 14 residues. The CDR3 DNA sequence: TGCACCAGCAGCCCCCGAAAGAGAAATGAAAAACTGTTTTTT. Its protein is CTSSPRKRNEKLFF.

The J gene is TRBJ2-2, the V gene TRBV5-4; TRBD2 matches at 11 bases. V lost 4 bases to trimming and J lost 4 bases; unmatched junction nucleotides: 6. Germline CDR1 is SGHNT and CDR2 is YYREEE (reference sequence). CDR3 size: 16 residues. The chain's CDR3 is CASSPGTSGSTGELFF. For the CDR3, the DNA is TGTGCCAGCAGCCCCGGGACTAGCGGTTCCACCGGGGAGCTGTTTTTT.

The V gene is TRBV7-9, the J gene TRBJ2-7; 9 nucleotides agree with TRBD1. The V segment lost 8 bases and the J segment 4 bases; nucleotides outside the gene matches: 24. CDR1 is SEHNR, CDR2 FQNEAQ, per germline (reference sequence). This CDR3 has 19 amino acids. The CDR3 loop reads CASRRSVGGEGQGYYEQYF. The CDR3 DNA follows: TGTGCCAGCCGACGAAGTGTTGGCGGTGAGGGACAGGGATATTACGAGCAGTACTTC.

The rearrangement links TRBV28 to TRBJ1-2; 10 nucleotides line up with TRBD1. V shed 2 bases, J shed 4 bases, and the junction held 4 bases outside the gene matches. Per the germline V gene, CDR1 is MDHEN and CDR2 is SYDVKM. The CDR3 is made up of 15 amino acids. The chain's CDR3 is CASSLGDRGSYGYTF. The DNA for the CDR3 is TGTGCCAGCAGTTTAGGGGACAGGGGATCCTATGGCTACACCTTC.

The chain joins TRBV7-9 to TRBJ2-3, with 14 positions matching TRBD2. CDR1 and CDR2 from the germline V gene are SEHNR and FQNEAQ (reference sequence). CDR3 length equals 18 residues. V lost 6 bases to trimming and J lost 7 bases; unmatched junction nucleotides: 15. The CDR3 region is CASRNFGLAGGEGYTQYF. CDR3 DNA sequence: TGTGCCAGCAGAAACTTCGGACTAGCGGGGGGTGAGGGGTATACGCAGTATTTT.

In its sample, this clone was seen a few times. The rearrangement links TRBV6-2 or TRBV6-3 to TRBJ2-2; a possible D gene is TRBD2 (5 bases). CDR1 MNHEY and CDR2 SVGEGT come from the germline V gene. The ends were cut back, 2 bases at V and 6 bases at J, with 10 bases in the middle. The CDR3 has 14 residues. CDR3 protein: CASSYSGLPGELFF. The CDR3 nucleotides read TGTGCCAGCAGTTACAGCGGATTACCCGGGGAGCTGTTTTTT.

The chain combines TRBV20-1 with TRBJ1-2; perhaps TRBD1 as D (6 bases). Germline V gives CDR1 DFQATT, CDR2 SNEGSKA (reference sequence). CDR3 length equals 15 residues. Trimming left V 3 bases short and J 3 bases short, with 17 bases between. CDR3 bases: TGCAGTGCTAGTTATCCGGCGACAGGAGACTATGGCTACACCTTC. This gives the protein CSASYPATGDYGYTF.

This clone has only a few counts. This sequence joins TRBV7-2 and TRBJ2-1; D might be TRBD2 (5 bases). Germline CDR1 is SGHTA and CDR2 is FQGNSA. CDR3 size: 14 residues. With 5 bases removed from V and 4 bases from J, the gap between germline ends came to 12 bases. The CDR3 DNA sequence: TGTGCCAGCAGCCCCCGGAGGCAGTACAATGAGCAGTTCTTC. Encoded protein: CASSPRRQYNEQFF.

The J gene is TRBJ2-7, the V gene TRBV11-2; TRBD2 might be the D (6 bases). Trimming took off 2 bases at V and 2 bases at J, with 19 bases between the two ends. Germline values: CDR1 SGHAT, CDR2 FQNNGV. CDR3 length: 17 residues. The CDR3 sequence: CASSLISTGLGPYEQYF. The CDR3 DNA sequence: TGTGCCAGCAGCTTAATATCTACGGGACTCGGACCCTACGAGCAGTACTTC.

This clone was seen only once. The CDR3 nucleotides read TGTGCCAGTAGACCGGGGACTAGCGGGAGGTACGAGCAGTACTTC. This sequence encodes CASRPGTSGRYEQYF. The rearrangement uses TRBV19 and TRBJ2-7; 15 nucleotides match TRBD2. Losses at the gene ends were 6 bases for V and 4 bases for J; bases not matched to a gene: 4. CDR3 length: 15 amino acids. Germline CDR1 LNHDA, CDR2 SQIVND (reference sequence).